This T cell receptor beta chain was captured in a study of blood T cell repertoires in COVID-19. Background on the study: Whether acute or convalescent, the COVID-19 samples came from the United States, Italy and Spain. PBMCs, B-cell-depleted T cells, or T cells were the source of the cDNA or gDNA that made up the material.

The CDR3 is 16 residues long. Germline CDR1 reads MNHEY; CDR2 reads SVGAGI. V was clipped by 0 bases and J by 5 bases, with 13 bases between them. In the original analysis: For nucleated cells, counts were estimated from reference gene primer amplification. Clones were read by immunoSEQ multiplex PCR, and TCRdb kept only the in-frame ones, dropping some. The D gene and trimming were derived from the DNA, and the V and J assignments and clone size from that table. The sample gives some 170,000 clones, 75% to 85% of which show up once; 9.5% to 13% is in the top ten. This rearrangement joins TRBV6-5 to TRBJ1-4, with D perhaps TRBD1 (6 bases). This TCR came from a human donor in a cohort sampled during active COVID-19. Sequencing was performed on peripheral blood. This CDR3 reads CASSYSRQARNEKLFF. The DNA for the CDR3 is TGTGCCAGCAGTTACTCTAGACAGGCAAGAAATGAAAAACTGTTTTTT.